This T cell receptor beta chain derives from a study of cytomegalovirus exposure and HLA in healthy donors. From the 120-subject validation cohort, which was separate from the roughly 690-subject first cohort, the donors were drawn. The length of the CDR3 is 13 residues. V lost 4 bases and J lost 6, with 13 bases in between. Germline loops: CDR1 MNHEY, CDR2 SMNVEV (reference sequence). General study points: Many donors carried some public TCRs, although rarity characterized most TCR sequences.

Concerning this clone: Antigen specificity is unknown.

Profiling relied on immunoSEQ multiplex PCR, and the TCRdb table lists in-frame clones only, not all of them. Of under 150,000 clones detected, 85% to 90% appear once; the ten largest clones hold roughly 6%. The source is a woman between 18 and 30 years old in good health and CMV-seropositive. The material sequenced was PBMCs. This chain links TRBV27 with TRBJ2-7; D not certain. The CDR3 region has the DNA TGTGCCAGCAGTTCCCTACCCCGCCGCGAGCAGTACTTC. Translation gives CASSSLPRREQYF.